This T cell receptor beta chain appears in the sequencing data of a study of somatic mutations in cytotoxic T cells in rheumatoid arthritis. Germline-derived CDR1 and CDR2 are MNHNS and SASEGT. There are 16 residues in the CDR3. Deletions cut 3 bases from V and 5 bases from J, with 17 bases between. Produced via immunoSEQ multiplex PCR; TCRdb's table is partial and in-frame only. The data hold over 15,000 clones, with less than 90% observed a single time. Source material: CD8+ T cells sorted from blood. This receptor was taken from an adult with rheumatoid arthritis. This rearrangement joins TRBV6-1 to TRBJ1-5; D may be TRBD1 (6 bases). Written as DNA, the CDR3 is TGTGCCAGCAGTGACAGAAGAGGGGGGACTTATCAGCCCCAGCATTTT. Translating gives CASSDRRGGTYQPQHF.